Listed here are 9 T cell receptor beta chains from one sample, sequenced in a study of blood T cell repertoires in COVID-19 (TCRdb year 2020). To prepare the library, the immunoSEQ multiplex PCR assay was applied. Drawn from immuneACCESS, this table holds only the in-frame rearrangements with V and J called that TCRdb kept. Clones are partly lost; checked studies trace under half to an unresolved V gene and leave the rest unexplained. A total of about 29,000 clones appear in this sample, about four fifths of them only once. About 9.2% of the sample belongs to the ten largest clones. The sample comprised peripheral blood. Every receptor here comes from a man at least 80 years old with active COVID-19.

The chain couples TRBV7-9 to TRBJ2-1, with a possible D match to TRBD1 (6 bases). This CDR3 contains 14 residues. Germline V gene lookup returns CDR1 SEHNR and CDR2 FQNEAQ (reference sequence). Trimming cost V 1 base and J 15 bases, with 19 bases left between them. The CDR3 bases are TGTGCCAGCAGCTTAGGGTTGGCAGGGGCAGGTCTGTTCTTC. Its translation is CASSLGLAGAGLFF.

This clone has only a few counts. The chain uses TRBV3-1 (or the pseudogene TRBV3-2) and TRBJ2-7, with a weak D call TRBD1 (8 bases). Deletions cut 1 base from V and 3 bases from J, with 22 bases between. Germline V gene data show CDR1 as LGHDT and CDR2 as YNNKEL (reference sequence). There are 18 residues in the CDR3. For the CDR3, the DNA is TGTGCCAGCAGCCAAGGACAGGGGTTGAGCGGGGAGTTCTACGAGCAGTACTTC. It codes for CASSQGQGLSGEFYEQYF.

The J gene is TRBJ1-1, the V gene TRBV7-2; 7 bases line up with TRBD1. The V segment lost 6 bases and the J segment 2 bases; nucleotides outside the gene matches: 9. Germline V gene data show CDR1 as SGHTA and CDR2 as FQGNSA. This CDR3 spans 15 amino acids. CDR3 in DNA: TGTGCCAGCAGGGAAGATACAGGGGCTAACACTGAAGCTTTCTTT. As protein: CASREDTGANTEAFF.

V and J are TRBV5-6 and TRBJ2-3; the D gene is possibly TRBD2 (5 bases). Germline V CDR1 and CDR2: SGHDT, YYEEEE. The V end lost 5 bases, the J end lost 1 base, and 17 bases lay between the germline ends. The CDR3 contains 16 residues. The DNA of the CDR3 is TGTGCCAGCAGTCAAAAACGGGGTGGAGGCACAGATACGCAGTATTTT. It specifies CASSQKRGGGTDTQYF.

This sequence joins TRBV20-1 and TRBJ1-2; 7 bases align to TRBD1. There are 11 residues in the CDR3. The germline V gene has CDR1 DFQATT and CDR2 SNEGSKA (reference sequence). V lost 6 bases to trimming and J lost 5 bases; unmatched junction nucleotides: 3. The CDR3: CSATGEYGYTF. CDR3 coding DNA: TGCAGTGCAACAGGGGAATATGGCTACACCTTC.

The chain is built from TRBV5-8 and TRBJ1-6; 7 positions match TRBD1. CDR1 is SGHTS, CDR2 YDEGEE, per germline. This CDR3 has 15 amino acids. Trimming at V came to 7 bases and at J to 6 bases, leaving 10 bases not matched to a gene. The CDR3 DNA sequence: TGTGCCAGCTCCTACAGGACAGGACCTAATTCACCCCTCCACTTT. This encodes CASSYRTGPNSPLHF.

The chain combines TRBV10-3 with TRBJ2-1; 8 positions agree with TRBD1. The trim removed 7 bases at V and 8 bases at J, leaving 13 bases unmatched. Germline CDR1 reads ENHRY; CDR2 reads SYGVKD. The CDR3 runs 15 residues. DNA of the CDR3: TGTGCCATCATGTTCGGACAGGGCGGAAACGATGAGCAGTTCTTC. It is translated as CAIMFGQGGNDEQFF.

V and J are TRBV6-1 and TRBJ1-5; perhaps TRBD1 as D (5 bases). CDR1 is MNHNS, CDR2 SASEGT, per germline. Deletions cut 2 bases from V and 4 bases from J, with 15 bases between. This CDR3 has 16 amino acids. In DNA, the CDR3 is TGTGCCAGCAGTGAATCTCGCGGGGAGGGGAATCAGCCCCAGCATTTT. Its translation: CASSESRGEGNQPQHF.

In DNA, the CDR3 is TGCGCCAGCAGCTTGGGGGACAGGGCCCCAGATACGCAGTATTTT. Its protein product is CASSLGDRAPDTQYF. The rearrangement uses TRBV5-1 and TRBJ2-3; TRBD1 matches at 9 bases. This CDR3 has 15 amino acids. With 0 bases clipped from V and 4 bases from J, the junction kept 3 bases outside the gene matches. Germline V gene sequence: CDR1 SGHRS, CDR2 YFSETQ.